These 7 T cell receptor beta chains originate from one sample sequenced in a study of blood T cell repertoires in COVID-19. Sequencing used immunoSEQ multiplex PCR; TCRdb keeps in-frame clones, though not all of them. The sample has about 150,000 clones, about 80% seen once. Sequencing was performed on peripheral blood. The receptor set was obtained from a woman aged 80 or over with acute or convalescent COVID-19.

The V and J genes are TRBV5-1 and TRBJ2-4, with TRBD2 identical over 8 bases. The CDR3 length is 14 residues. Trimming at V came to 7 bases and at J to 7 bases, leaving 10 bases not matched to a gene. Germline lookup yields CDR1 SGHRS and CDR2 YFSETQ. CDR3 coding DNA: TGCGCCAGCCAGACAAGTCCGGGGGGGAACATTCAGTACTTC. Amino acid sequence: CASQTSPGGNIQYF. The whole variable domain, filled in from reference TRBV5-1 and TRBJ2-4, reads KAGVTQTPRYLIKTRGQQVTLSCSPISGHRSVSWYQQTPGQGLQFLFEYFSETQRNKGNFPGRFSGRQFSNSRSEMNVSTLELGDSALYLCASQTSPGGNIQYFGAGTRLSVL.

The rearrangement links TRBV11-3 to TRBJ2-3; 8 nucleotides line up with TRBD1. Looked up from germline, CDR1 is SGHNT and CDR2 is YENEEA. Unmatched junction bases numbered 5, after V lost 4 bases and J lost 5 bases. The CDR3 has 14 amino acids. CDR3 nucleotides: TGTGCCAGCAGCTGGCGGACAGGGATAGATACGCAGTATTTT. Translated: CASSWRTGIDTQYF. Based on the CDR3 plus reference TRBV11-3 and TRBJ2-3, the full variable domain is EAGVVQSPRYKIIEKKQPVAFWCNPISGHNTLYWYLQNLGQGPELLIRYENEEAVDDSQLPKDRFSAERLKGVDSTLKIQPAELGDSAVYLCASSWRTGIDTQYFGPGTRLTVL.

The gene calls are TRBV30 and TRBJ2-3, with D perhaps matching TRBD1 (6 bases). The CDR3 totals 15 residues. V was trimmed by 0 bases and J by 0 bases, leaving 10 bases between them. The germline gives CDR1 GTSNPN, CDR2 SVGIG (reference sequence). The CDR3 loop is CAWSVSQGSTDTQYF. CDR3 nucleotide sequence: TGTGCCTGGAGTGTCAGTCAGGGGAGCACAGATACGCAGTATTTT.

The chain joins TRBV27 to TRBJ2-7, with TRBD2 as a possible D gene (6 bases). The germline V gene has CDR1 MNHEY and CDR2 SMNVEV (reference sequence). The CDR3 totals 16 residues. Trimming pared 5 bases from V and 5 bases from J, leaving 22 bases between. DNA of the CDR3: TGTGCCAGCAGTCCCAGGCGGCTCGGGAGATCCCACGAGCAGTACTTC. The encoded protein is CASSPRRLGRSHEQYF.

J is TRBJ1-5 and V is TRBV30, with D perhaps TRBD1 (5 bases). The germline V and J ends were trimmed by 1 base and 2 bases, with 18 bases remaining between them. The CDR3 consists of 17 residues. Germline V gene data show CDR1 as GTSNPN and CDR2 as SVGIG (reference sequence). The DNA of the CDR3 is TGTGCCTGGAGTGCTCGGTTTGGCCCGGGGGGCAATCAGCCCCAGCATTTT. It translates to CAWSARFGPGGNQPQHF.

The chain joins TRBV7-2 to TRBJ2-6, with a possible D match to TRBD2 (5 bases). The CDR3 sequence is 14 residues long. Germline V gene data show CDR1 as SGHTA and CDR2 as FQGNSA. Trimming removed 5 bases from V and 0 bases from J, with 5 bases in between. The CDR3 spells CASSRDSGANVLTF. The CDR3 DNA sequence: TGTGCCAGCAGCCGGGACTCTGGGGCCAACGTCCTGACTTTC.

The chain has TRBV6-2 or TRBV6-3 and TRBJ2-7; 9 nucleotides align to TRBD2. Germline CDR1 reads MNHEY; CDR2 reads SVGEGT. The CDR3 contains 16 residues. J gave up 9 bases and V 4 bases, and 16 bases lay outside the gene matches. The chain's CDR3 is CASSSGTSPSWEVQYF. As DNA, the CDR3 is TGTGCCAGCAGTTCCGGGACTAGCCCGTCTTGGGAGGTGCAGTACTTC.